This TCR beta chain was observed in a study of T cell responses to AZD1222 COVID-19 vaccine. Some clones are missing from TCRdb's copy, which holds only in-frame ones; the method was immunoSEQ multiplex PCR. This sample carries around 140,000 clones, approximately 90% of them seen once, and the ten largest clones take more than 3.5%. Study-level points and caveats: Without day 14 samples, only post-peak T cell repertoires were studied. Just five to seven people given AZD1222 tested seropositive at baseline. Nearly half of spike-specific TCRs reportedly target variant regions that are unmutated in the B.1.351 and B.1.1.7 variants.

With respect to this clone: The antigen is unknown.

With 0 bases removed from V and 3 bases from J, the gap between germline ends came to 11 bases. This CDR3 contains 15 residues. This receptor was obtained from an adult in good health. The genes are TRBV23-1 and TRBJ1-1; D is unresolved. TRBV23-1 is sorted into the ORF group, with uncertain function. The sample here was peripheral blood, taken on day 0 of AZD1222 vaccination. The CDR3 reads CASSQSGMRDTEAFF. The DNA of the CDR3 is TGCGCCAGCAGTCAATCGGGGATGAGGGACACTGAAGCTTTCTTT.